The present entry profiles one TCR beta chain with its context. Its matching antigen is unknown. Sequencing used immunoSEQ multiplex PCR; TCRdb keeps in-frame clones, though not all of them. Of over 85,000 clones in the sample, about 95% are singletons; the top ten hold 0.89%. V dropped 7 bases and J dropped 0 bases, with 13 bases sitting between them. This CDR3 region has 15 residues. Germline values: CDR1 SNHLY, CDR2 FYNNEI. The record originates from a study of cytomegalovirus exposure and HLA in healthy donors. Whole-study findings and limits: Confirmation in vitro established that a few CMV-associated chains were specific for CMV antigens. The listing of fewer than 200 TCR beta chains classed them as cytomegalovirus-associated. Rare TCR sequences dominated, though some public TCRs recurred in many donors.

The source is a woman between 18 and 29 years old in good health and CMV-seronegative. The chain has TRBV2 and TRBJ2-1; perhaps TRBD1 as D (5 bases). The sequenced sample was PBMCs. The CDR3 region is CASTPRGSSYNEQFF. The CDR3, as DNA: TGTGCCAGCACACCTAGGGGAAGCTCCTACAATGAGCAGTTCTTC.